These T cell receptor beta chains were read from a single sample in a study of tumour-infiltrating T cells in Burkitt lymphoma. Clones were read by immunoSEQ multiplex PCR, and TCRdb kept only the in-frame ones, dropping some. The sample holds more than 45,000 clones; roughly 30% are singletons and the top ten take around 3%. The sequenced sample was tumor tissue. The origin of the receptors is a human donor with Burkitt lymphoma. Each CDR3 is given with its conserved first and last residue. A D gene is named only where the DNA matches it firmly. A row's size may be missing; if present it is once, few, many or a size class.

clone size | J gene | D gene | V gene | CDR3 DNA | CDR3 protein
few | TRBJ2-3 | NA | TRBV29-1 | TGCAGCGTTGAAGGGTCTGGGAGTACGCAGTATTTT | CSVEGSGSTQYF
NA | TRBJ1-2 | TRBD1 | TRBV4-3 | TGCGCCAGCAGCCGGACAGGGAATGATTATGGCTACACCTTC | CASSRTGNDYGYTF
NA | TRBJ1-6 | NA | TRBV19 | TGTGCCAGTAGTCTCTCCGGATTGGGGTATGGGCACCCCCTCCACTTT | CASSLSGLGYGHPLHF
few | TRBJ1-1 | NA | TRBV5-4 | TGTGCCAGCAGCCCACCCCATGGGGCAGGTGAAGCTTTCTTT | CASSPPHGAGEAFF
NA | TRBJ1-4 | NA | TRBV5-5 | TGTGCCAGCAGCTTCGAACAGCCTGCAACTAATGAAAAACTGTTTTTT | CASSFEQPATNEKLFF
NA | TRBJ2-5 | TRBD2 | TRBV11-1 | TGTGCCAGCAGCGGGAGGACTAGCGGGGGTGAGACCCAGTACTTC | CASSGRTSGGETQYF
few | TRBJ2-3 | NA | TRBV6-5 | TGTGCCAGCAGGGCGGATAGCACAGATACGCAGTATTTT | CASRADSTDTQYF
few | TRBJ1-2 | NA | TRBV5-4 | TGTGCCAGCAGTTCCGGGTCCTACTATGGCTACACCTTC | CASSSGSYYGYTF
few | TRBJ2-5 | NA | TRBV21-1 | TGTGCCAGCAGCAGAGGGCCCGGGGAGACCCAGTACTTC | CASSRGPGETQYF
once | TRBJ1-4 | TRBD1 | TRBV5-1 | TGCGCCAGCAGCCCTGACAGGGATAATGAAAAACTGTTTTTT | CASSPDRDNEKLFF
NA | TRBJ1-1 | TRBD1 | TRBV2 | TGTGCCAGCAGCGGGGACAGGGATGTATCTGAAGCTTTCTTT | CASSGDRDVSEAFF
NA | TRBJ2-3 | NA | TRBV7-9 | TGTGCCAGCAGCCCCGGACAGTCCACAGATACGCAGTATTTT | CASSPGQSTDTQYF
NA | TRBJ1-4 | NA | TRBV21-1 | TGTGCCAGCAGCCCTGGCCCTGCAACTAATGAAAAACTGTTTTTT | CASSPGPATNEKLFF
few | TRBJ1-2 | NA | TRBV28 | TGTGCCAGCAGTCCCCCACCCCGGGGGGCTGGCTACACCTTC | CASSPPPRGAGYTF
NA | TRBJ1-2 | NA | TRBV18 | TGTGCCAGCTCACCGGCGGATACCTCTAACTATGGCTACACCTTC | CASSPADTSNYGYTF
NA | TRBJ1-2 | NA | TRBV5-1 | TGCGCCAGCAGCTTGGGTCACCCCTATGGCTACACCTTC | CASSLGHPYGYTF
once | TRBJ1-2 | NA | TRBV18 | TGTGCCAGCTCACCGGAACAAAACTATGGCTACACCTTC | CASSPEQNYGYTF
NA | TRBJ2-3 | NA | TRBV13 | TGTGCCAGCAGCCCCTCGTATCAGCAGTATTTT | CASSPSYQQYF
few | TRBJ1-1 | TRBD1 | TRBV19 | TGTGCCAGTACCTCAGGGCAGGGGGCGGTCTTT | CASTSGQGAVF
few | TRBJ1-2 | NA | TRBV7-9 | TGTGCCAGCAGCCCGTCGGTGTATCGACGCGGGGGGAGTCGAGGTGGCTACACCTTC | CASSPSVYRRGGSRGGYTF
few | TRBJ1-2 | NA | TRBV19 | TGTGCCAGTAGTATTGCCCCCCTCGGCTATGGCTACACCTTC | CASSIAPLGYGYTF
few | TRBJ2-1 | NA | TRBV7-2 | TGTGCCAGCACCCGCGCCAAGGTTGAGCAGTTCTTC | CASTRAKVEQFF
few | TRBJ1-6 | TRBD1 | TRBV5-1 | TGCGCCAGCAGCGGGGGACAGGGAGCGGCACCCCTCCACTTT | CASSGGQGAAPLHF
NA | TRBJ2-5 | TRBD1 | TRBV4-3 | TGCGCCAGCAGCCAAGTAGACAGGGGAGACGCGACCCAGTACTTC | CASSQVDRGDATQYF
once | TRBJ2-7 | NA | TRBV30 | TGTGCCTGGAAATCCGGGCCATCCTACGAGCAGTACTTC | CAWKSGPSYEQYF
NA | TRBJ1-6 | NA | TRBV7-9 | TGTGCCAGCGGACAGAATTCACCCCTCCACTTT | CASGQNSPLHF
few | TRBJ2-2 | NA | TRBV4-2 | TGTGCCAGCAGCCAAGAGTCGGGCAGGGCTGTCGGGGAGCTGTTTTTT | CASSQESGRAVGELFF
NA | TRBJ1-4 | NA | TRBV19 | TGTGCCAGTAGTAACCGGGCCTCAAATAATGAAAAACTGTTTTTT | CASSNRASNNEKLFF
few | TRBJ1-3 | NA | TRBV18 | TGTGCCAGCTCACCACGGGGGGACTCTGGAAACACCATATATTTT | CASSPRGDSGNTIYF
NA | TRBJ2-7 | NA | TRBV7-5 | TGTGTCAGAAGCCCCCTGTGGACATACGAGCAGTACTTC | CVRSPLWTYEQYF
NA | TRBJ2-1 | TRBD2 | TRBV29-1 | TGCAGCGTTGTAGGGGGTAGCGGGGATTCGGGTGAGCAGTTCTTC | CSVVGGSGDSGEQFF
few | TRBJ1-5 | NA | TRBV2 | TGTGCCAGCAAGGGCCCCTCGTACCGGGGTCAGCCCCAGCATTTT | CASKGPSYRGQPQHF
NA | TRBJ2-1 | NA | TRBV4-2 | TGTGCCAGCAGCCACTCAGACTGGGGAGTGGGGAATGAGCAGTTCTTC | CASSHSDWGVGNEQFF